This T cell receptor (beta chain) was retrieved from a study of shared clonotypes between healthy human individuals. Study results and limitations: Clonotypes that were shared across a handful of donors made up around 5% of naive CD4 clonotypes.

Regarding this clone: What it recognizes is unknown.

The protocol was immunoSEQ multiplex PCR, while the TCRdb copy is restricted to in-frame clones and leaves out a portion. The sample includes about 330,000 clones, 80% to 90% of them seen just once. The clonotype comes from a young man in good health. The sample was memory CD8+ T cells sorted from blood. Noted subset: CD45RO+ cells pooled with CCR7-negative TemRA cells.

This CDR3 reads CASSLDRDGRNTEAFF. CDR3 DNA: TGCGCCAGCAGCTTGGACAGGGACGGTAGAAACACTGAAGCTTTCTTT. The chain uses TRBV5-1 and TRBJ1-1; D perhaps matches TRBD1 (6 bases). Germline V gives CDR1 SGHRS, CDR2 YFSETQ. V was cut by 0 bases and J by 2 bases, with 14 bases left in between. CDR3 length equals 16 residues.